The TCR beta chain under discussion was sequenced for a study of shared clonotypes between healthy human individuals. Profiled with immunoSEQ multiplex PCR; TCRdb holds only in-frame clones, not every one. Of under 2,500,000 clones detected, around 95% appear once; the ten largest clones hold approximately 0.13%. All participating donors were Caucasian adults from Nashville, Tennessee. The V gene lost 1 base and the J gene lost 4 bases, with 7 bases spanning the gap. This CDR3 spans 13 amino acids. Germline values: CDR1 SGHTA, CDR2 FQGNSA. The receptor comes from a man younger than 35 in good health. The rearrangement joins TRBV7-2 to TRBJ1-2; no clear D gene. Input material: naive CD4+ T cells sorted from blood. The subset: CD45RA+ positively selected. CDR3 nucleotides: TGTGCCAGCAGCTTAGATACACCCTATGGCTACACCTTC. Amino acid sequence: CASSLDTPYGYTF.